Listed here are 14 T cell receptor beta chains from one sample, sequenced in a study of CD8+ T cells in alopecia areata. In each case, RNA was isolated and then reverse transcribed into cDNA as the sequencing template. Profiled with immunoSEQ multiplex PCR; TCRdb holds only in-frame clones, not every one. The repertoire holds fewer than 150,000 clones, with about 60% as singletons. Sequenced input: CD4+ T cells sorted from blood. These receptors came from a human donor in good health.

The chain uses TRBV30 and TRBJ2-3; D is perhaps TRBD2 (6 bases). Germline CDR1 and CDR2: GTSNPN and SVGIG (reference sequence). The CDR3 length is 15 residues. Between the trimmed V and J ends, which lost 5 bases and 4 bases, there was a span of 19 bases. The CDR3 DNA follows: TGTGCCTGGGGAGAACTAGCCAACTATGCAGATACGCAGTATTTT. Protein product: CAWGELANYADTQYF.

This sequence joins TRBV9 and TRBJ2-7; TRBD1 or TRBD2 may be the D gene (5 bases each). Trimming pared 3 bases from V and 7 bases from J, leaving 14 bases between. The CDR3 spans 13 residues. CDR1 is SGDLS and CDR2 is YYNGEE in the germline V gene. CDR3 sequence reads: CASSARDLGEQYF. The CDR3 nucleotides read TGTGCCAGCAGCGCAAGGGACCTTGGGGAGCAGTACTTC.

This clone turned up a few times. The V call is TRBV7-2, the J call TRBJ2-5; D uncertain. This CDR3 comprises 13 residues. Trimming shortened V by 2 bases and J by 1 base, and 5 bases separated the two germline ends. CDR1 SGHTA and CDR2 FQGNSA come from the germline V gene. This chain's CDR3 is CASSLPPQETQYF. CDR3 nucleotides: TGTGCCAGCAGCTTACCGCCCCAAGAGACCCAGTACTTC.

The genes are TRBV5-1 and TRBJ1-2, with D maybe TRBD1 (6 bases). The germline V gene encodes CDR1 SGHRS and CDR2 YFSETQ. The CDR3 covers 14 residues. Trimming left V 4 bases short and J 6 bases short, with 16 bases between. The CDR3 DNA reads TGCGCCAGCAGCCAGGGGAGCCCCATGGATGGCTACACCTTC. This gives the protein CASSQGSPMDGYTF.

For this clone: This sample includes further DNA sequences coding for the same CDR3. This chain uses TRBV29-1 with TRBJ2-3, with TRBD2 identical over 8 bases. With 5 bases clipped from V and 1 base from J, the junction kept 2 bases outside the gene matches. Germline assignment: CDR1 SQVTM and CDR2 ANQGSEA. The CDR3 covers 13 residues. The CDR3 loop reads CSVPRGGTDTQYF. The CDR3 region has the DNA TGCAGCGTTCCGCGGGGGGGCACAGATACGCAGTATTTT.

This clone was detected a few times. This chain links TRBV11-2 with TRBJ2-1, with D unresolved. The CDR3 is 16 amino acids. The germline V and J ends were trimmed by 5 bases and 1 base, with 15 bases remaining between them. Germline V gives CDR1 SGHAT, CDR2 FQNNGV. The CDR3 bases are TGTGCCAGCAGCCCGGATTCTTTTTTGTCCTACAATGAGCAGTTCTTC. Its translation: CASSPDSFLSYNEQFF. Full variable domain (rest looked up from reference TRBV11-2 and TRBJ2-1): EAGVAQSPRYKIIEKRQSVAFWCNPISGHATLYWYQQILGQGPKLLIQFQNNGVVDDSQLPKDRFSAERLKGVDSTLKIQPAKLEDSAVYLCASSPDSFLSYNEQFFGPGTRLTVL.

The chain uses TRBV23-1 and TRBJ1-2; no definite D call. TRBV23-1 is annotated as an ORF whose role is uncertain. CDR3 length: 10 residues. Between the trimmed V and J ends, which lost 2 bases and 13 bases, there was a span of 8 bases. The CDR3, as DNA: TGCGCCAGCAGTCAAAAGGGAATCACCTTC. Protein sequence: CASSQKGITF.

CDR3 amino acids: CSVQSGTVMNTEAFF. For the CDR3, the DNA is TGCAGCGTCCAATCCGGGACCGTCATGAACACTGAAGCTTTCTTT. This rearrangement joins TRBV29-1 to TRBJ1-1, with a possible D match to TRBD1 (5 bases). The CDR3 covers 15 residues. V was shortened by 6 bases and J by 0 bases, with 17 bases between the two germline ends. CDR1 and CDR2 (germline): SQVTM, ANQGSEA.

The chain carries TRBV20-1 and TRBJ2-5, with no clear D. The germline gives CDR1 DFQATT, CDR2 SNEGSKA (reference sequence). The CDR3 sequence is 11 residues long. CDR3 sequence reads: CSTRRQETQYF. Written as DNA, the CDR3 is TGCAGCACCCGCAGGCAAGAGACCCAGTACTTC.

This chain uses TRBV29-1 with TRBJ1-1; D is perhaps TRBD1 (6 bases). The CDR3 extends over 13 amino acids. Trimming removed 7 bases at V and 1 base at J, with 13 bases between. The germline V gene encodes CDR1 SQVTM and CDR2 ANQGSEA. In DNA form, the CDR3 reads TGCAGCGCCGCTGGGGGCCCGAACACTGAAGCTTTCTTT. The encoded protein is CSAAGGPNTEAFF. The full variable domain, completed using reference TRBV29-1 and TRBJ1-1, is SAVISQKPSRDICQRGTSLTIQCQVDSQVTMMFWYRQQPGQSLTLIATANQGSEATYESGFVIDKFPISRPNLTFSTLTVSNMSPEDSSIYLCSAAGGPNTEAFFGQGTRLTVV.

The chain has TRBV27 and TRBJ2-2; 8 bases are shared with TRBD1. Germline V gene lookup returns CDR1 MNHEY and CDR2 SMNVEV (reference sequence). CDR3 length: 17 residues. V was pared by 5 bases and J by 1 base, with 9 bases of the junction left unmatched. CDR3 nucleotides: TGTGCCAGCAGTCATCGAACAGGGGGATTGAACACCGGGGAGCTGTTTTTT. Translation: CASSHRTGGLNTGELFF.

DNA for the CDR3: TGCGCCAGCAGCCTCGACGATTGGAATTCACCCCTCCACTTT. Translating gives CASSLDDWNSPLHF. The chain links TRBV5-1 to TRBJ1-6; D is undetermined. The V end was cut by 4 bases, the J end by 7 bases, with 12 bases between. The germline CDR1 and CDR2 sequences are SGHRS and YFSETQ. The CDR3 length is 14 residues.

This chain connects TRBV7-8 to TRBJ2-1, with TRBD2 as a possible D gene (6 bases). The germline CDR1 and CDR2 sequences are SGHVS and FQNEAQ. Trimming shortened V by 6 bases and J by 0 bases, and 21 bases separated the two germline ends. The CDR3 covers 18 residues. The CDR3 DNA sequence: TGTGCCAGCAGTCTAGAGGGGCGGGGCCGAAGCTCCTACAATGAGCAGTTCTTC. Its translation is CASSLEGRGRSSYNEQFF. Complete variable domain (other parts from reference TRBV7-8 and TRBJ2-1): GAGVSQSPRYKVAKRGQDVALRCDPISGHVSLFWYQQALGQGPEFLTYFQNEAQLDKSGLPSDRFFAERPEGSVSTLKIQRTQQEDSAVYLCASSLEGRGRSSYNEQFFGPGTRLTVL.

This rearrangement joins TRBV6-1 to TRBJ2-7, with 8 bases matching TRBD1. CDR3 length: 13 amino acids. V was clipped by 7 bases and J by 6 bases; unmatched bases: 8. Germline lookup yields CDR1 MNHNS and CDR2 SASEGT. The CDR3 DNA reads TGTGCCAGCACCGAAGGCAGGGGGCTCGAGCAGTACTTC. This gives the protein CASTEGRGLEQYF.